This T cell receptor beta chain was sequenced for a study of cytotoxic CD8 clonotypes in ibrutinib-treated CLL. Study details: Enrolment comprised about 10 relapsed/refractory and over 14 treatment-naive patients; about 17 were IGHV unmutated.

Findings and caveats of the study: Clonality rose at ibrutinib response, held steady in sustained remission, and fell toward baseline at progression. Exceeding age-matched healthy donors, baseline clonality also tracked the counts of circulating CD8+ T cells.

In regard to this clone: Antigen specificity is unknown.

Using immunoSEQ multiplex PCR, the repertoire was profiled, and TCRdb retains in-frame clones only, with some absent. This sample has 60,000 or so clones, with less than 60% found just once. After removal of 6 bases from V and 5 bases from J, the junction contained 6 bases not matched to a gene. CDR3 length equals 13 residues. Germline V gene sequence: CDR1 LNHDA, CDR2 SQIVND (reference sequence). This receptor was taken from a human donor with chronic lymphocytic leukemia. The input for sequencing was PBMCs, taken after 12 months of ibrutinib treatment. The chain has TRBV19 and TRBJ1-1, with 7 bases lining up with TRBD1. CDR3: CASRTGTVTEAFF. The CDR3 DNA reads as TGTGCCAGTAGGACAGGGACGGTAACTGAAGCTTTCTTT.